This TCR beta chain stems from a study of cytomegalovirus exposure and HLA in healthy donors. Study observations and caveats: Under in vitro conditions, three CMV-associated chains were confirmed as specific for CMV antigens.

CDR3 length: 14 amino acids. Germline CDR1 MNHEY, CDR2 SVGAGI. V lost 5 bases and J lost 4, with 14 bases in between. Method: immunoSEQ multiplex PCR; TCRdb's copy keeps in-frame clones and lacks some. The table shows 250,000 to 350,000 clones, with roughly 89% occurring only once. In this sample, this clone turned up once. No antigen is known for it. The rearrangement uses TRBV6-5 and TRBJ2-5, with D uncertain. The source is a woman in her late teens or twenties in good health and CMV-seronegative. The specimen sequenced was PBMCs. CDR3 amino acids: CASSVVVAAETQYF. DNA for the CDR3: TGTGCCAGCAGTGTGGTGGTGGCGGCAGAGACCCAGTACTTC.